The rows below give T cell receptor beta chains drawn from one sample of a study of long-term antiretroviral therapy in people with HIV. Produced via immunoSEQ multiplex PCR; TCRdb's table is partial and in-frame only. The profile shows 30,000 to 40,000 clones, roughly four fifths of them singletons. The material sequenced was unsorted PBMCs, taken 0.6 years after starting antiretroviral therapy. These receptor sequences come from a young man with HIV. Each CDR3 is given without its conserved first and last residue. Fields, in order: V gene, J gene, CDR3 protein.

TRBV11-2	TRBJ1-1	ASSFTQGDTEAF
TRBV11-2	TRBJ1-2	ASSLGVTGGDGYT
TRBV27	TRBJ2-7	ASSLGASGSGYEQY
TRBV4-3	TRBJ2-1	ASSQDWYGRQF
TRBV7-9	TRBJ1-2	ASSSTQVMALYGYT
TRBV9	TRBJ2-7	ASSVAAGGPLEQY
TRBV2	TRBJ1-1	ASSTDPLGKTEAF
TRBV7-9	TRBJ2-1	ASSPSGSVYNEQF
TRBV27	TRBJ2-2	ASKTDRATGELF
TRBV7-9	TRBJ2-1	ASSLSAGGPDEQF
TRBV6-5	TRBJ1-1	ASRYSMNTEAF
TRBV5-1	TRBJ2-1	ASSSTQSSLNPNEQF
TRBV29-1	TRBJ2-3	SVGGGAVSITDTQY
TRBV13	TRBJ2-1	ASSSGRRDNEQF
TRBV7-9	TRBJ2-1	ASSHTGSSYNEQF
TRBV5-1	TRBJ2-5	ASSSDPRVQETQY
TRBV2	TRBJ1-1	ASKERGGNTEAF
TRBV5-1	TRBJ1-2	ASSLREAGSGYT
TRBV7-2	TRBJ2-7	ASSLVPGSYEQY
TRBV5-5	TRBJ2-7	ASTLGYNSYEQY
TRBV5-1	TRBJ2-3	ASSRDRGTSTDTQY
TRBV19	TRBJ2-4	ATKGTTPKNIQY
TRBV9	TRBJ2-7	ASSPGQGNEQY
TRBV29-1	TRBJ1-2	SVAQGASNYGYT
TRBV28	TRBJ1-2	ASSLSVNYGYT
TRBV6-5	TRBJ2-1	ASSRTSGSYNEQF
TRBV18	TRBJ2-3	ASSPAVTDTQY
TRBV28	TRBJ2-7	ASSRPGQGKYEQY
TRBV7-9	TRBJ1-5	ASSRGQGKNQPQH
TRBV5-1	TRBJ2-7	ASSPGGGGSYEQY
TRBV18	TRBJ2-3	ASSLLAGGLRGADTQY
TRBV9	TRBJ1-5	ASSVLGEPLETQH
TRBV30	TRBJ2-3	AWRLAGVGTDTQY
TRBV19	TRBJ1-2	ASADRFTNYGYT
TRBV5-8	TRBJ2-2	ASSEWGPGRWELF
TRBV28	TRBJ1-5	ASSSTGRQH
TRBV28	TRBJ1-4	ASSWRGPNEKLF
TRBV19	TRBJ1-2	ASSIGGRQDGYT
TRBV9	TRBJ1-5	ASSVGLNQPQH
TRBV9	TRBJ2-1	ASSVGLAGVSYNEQF
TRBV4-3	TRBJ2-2	ASTPFYRDTGELF
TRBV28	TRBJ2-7	ASSANWFEQY
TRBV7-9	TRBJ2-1	ASSFPGQGSHEQF
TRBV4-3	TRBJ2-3	ASSQWGTQGLAGGPADTQY